The rows below give T cell receptor beta chains drawn from one sample of a study of HIV-infected patients and healthy controls. TCRdb redid the calling of the 5' RACE reads with MiXCR, one entry per CDR3 protein. The sample yields roughly 70,000 distinct CDR3 sequences, approximately 15% seen once. The sample taken for sequencing was CD4+ T cells from blood. The receptor source for this set is a human donor in good health. Each CDR3 is given with its conserved first and last residue.

14,TRBV11-3,TRBJ2-1,CASTLAGSMNEQFF
17,TRBV24-1,TRBJ1-1,CATSDSRGPPMNTEAFF
16,TRBV6-2/TRBV6-3,TRBJ1-2,CASSPNLRVESYGYTF
16,TRBV7-9,TRBJ2-5,CASSSQLGEVKETQYF
16,TRBV7-8,TRBJ1-3,CASSLGVPSSGNTIYF
15,TRBV7-2,TRBJ2-5,CASSFRARDVETQYF
16,TRBV19,TRBJ2-3,CASSKPGVAPVDTQYF
14,TRBV11-2,TRBJ2-3,CASSFFEETYTQYF
13,TRBV7-2,TRBJ1-2,CASSGQAGYGYTF
16,TRBV2,TRBJ1-2,CASSEVSSRTPYGYTF
15,TRBV19,TRBJ1-2,CASSPLGTSKDGYTF
13,TRBV14,TRBJ1-1,CASSQSPNTEAFF
13,TRBV28,TRBJ2-7,CASGQGPSYEQYF
17,TRBV6-2/TRBV6-3,TRBJ2-5,CASSRVRDSVYGETQYF
11,TRBV29-1,TRBJ2-5,CSVDYGETQYF
14,TRBV5-6,TRBJ2-2,CASSLAFGVGELFF
11,TRBV3-1,TRBJ2-1,CASSQAHEQFF